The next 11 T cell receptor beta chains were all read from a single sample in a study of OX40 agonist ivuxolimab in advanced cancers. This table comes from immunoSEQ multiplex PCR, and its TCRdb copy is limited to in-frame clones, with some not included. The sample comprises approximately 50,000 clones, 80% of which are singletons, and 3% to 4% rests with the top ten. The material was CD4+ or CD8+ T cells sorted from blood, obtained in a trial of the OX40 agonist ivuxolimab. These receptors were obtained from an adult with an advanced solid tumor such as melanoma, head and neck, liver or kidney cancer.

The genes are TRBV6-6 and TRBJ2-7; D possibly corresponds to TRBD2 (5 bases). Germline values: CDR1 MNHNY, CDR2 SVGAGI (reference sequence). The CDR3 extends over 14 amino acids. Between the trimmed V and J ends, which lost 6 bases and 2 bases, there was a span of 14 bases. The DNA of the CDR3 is TGTGCCAGCAGCGCGGGCCCTACAGCCTACGAGCAGTACTTC. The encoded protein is CASSAGPTAYEQYF.

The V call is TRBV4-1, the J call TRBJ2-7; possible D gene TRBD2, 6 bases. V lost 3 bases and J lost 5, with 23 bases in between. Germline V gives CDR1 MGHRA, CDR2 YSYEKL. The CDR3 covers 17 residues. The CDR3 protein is CASSQGLPGLGWDEQYF. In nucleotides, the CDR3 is TGCGCCAGCAGCCAGGGGCTTCCGGGACTGGGTTGGGACGAGCAGTACTTC.

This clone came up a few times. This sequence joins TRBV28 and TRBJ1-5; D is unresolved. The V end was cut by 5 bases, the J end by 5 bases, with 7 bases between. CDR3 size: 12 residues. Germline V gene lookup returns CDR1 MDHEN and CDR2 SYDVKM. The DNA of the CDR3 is TGTGCCAGCAGTCTATACTATCAGCCCCAGCATTTT. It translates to CASSLYYQPQHF.

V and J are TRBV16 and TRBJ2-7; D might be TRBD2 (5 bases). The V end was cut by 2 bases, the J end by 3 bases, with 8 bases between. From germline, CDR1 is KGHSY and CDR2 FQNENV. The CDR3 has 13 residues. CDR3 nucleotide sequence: TGTGCCAGCAGCCAAGGGGAGTACTACGAGCAGTACTTC. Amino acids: CASSQGEYYEQYF.

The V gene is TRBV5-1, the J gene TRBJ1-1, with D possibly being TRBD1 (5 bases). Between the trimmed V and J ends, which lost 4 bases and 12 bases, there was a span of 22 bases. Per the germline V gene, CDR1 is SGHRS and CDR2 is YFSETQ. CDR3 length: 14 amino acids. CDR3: CASSGIPTGGVSFF. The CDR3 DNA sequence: TGCGCCAGCAGCGGTATACCCACAGGCGGCGTTTCTTTCTTT.

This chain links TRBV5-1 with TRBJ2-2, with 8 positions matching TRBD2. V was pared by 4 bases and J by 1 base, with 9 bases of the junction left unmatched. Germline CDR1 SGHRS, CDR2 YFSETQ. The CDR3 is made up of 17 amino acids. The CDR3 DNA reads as TGCGCCAGCAGCCCATCCGGGACTAGGGGGAACACCGGGGAGCTGTTTTTT. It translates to CASSPSGTRGNTGELFF.

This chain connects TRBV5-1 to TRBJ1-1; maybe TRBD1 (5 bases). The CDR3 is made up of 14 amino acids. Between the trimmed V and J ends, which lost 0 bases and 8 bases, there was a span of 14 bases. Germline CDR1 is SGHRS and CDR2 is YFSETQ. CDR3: CASSLEGHWTEAFF. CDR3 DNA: TGCGCCAGCAGCTTGGAGGGGCACTGGACCGAAGCTTTCTTT. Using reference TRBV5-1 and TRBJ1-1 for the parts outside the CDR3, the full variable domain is KAGVTQTPRYLIKTRGQQVTLSCSPISGHRSVSWYQQTPGQGLQFLFEYFSETQRNKGNFPGRFSGRQFSNSRSEMNVSTLELGDSALYLCASSLEGHWTEAFFGQGTRLTVV.

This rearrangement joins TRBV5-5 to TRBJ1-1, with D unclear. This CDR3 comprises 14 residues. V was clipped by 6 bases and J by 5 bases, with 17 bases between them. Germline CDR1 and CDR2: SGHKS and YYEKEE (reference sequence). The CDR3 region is CASTPTDPRTEAFF. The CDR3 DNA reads TGTGCCAGCACCCCGACGGACCCGAGGACTGAAGCTTTCTTT.

The CDR3 loop is CASRPGPGSNQPQHF. CDR3 nucleotides: TGTGCCAGCAGACCGGGGCCAGGGAGCAATCAGCCCCAGCATTTT. The gene calls are TRBV11-2 and TRBJ1-5; D possibly corresponds to TRBD1 (5 bases). Per the germline V gene, CDR1 is SGHAT and CDR2 is FQNNGV. V lost 6 bases to trimming and J lost 1 base, with 13 bases between them. The CDR3 runs to 15 residues.

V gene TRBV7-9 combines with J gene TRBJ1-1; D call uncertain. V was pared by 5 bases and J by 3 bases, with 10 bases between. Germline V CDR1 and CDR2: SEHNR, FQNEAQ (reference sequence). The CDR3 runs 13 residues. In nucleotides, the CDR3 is TGTGCCAGCAGCGATTTCCGCGACACTGAAGCTTTCTTT. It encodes CASSDFRDTEAFF.

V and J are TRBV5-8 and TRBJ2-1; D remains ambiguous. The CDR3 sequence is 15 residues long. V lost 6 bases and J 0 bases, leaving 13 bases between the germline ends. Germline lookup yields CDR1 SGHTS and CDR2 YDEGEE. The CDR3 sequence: CASIWTRSSYNEQFF. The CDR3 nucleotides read TGTGCCAGCATCTGGACCAGGAGCTCCTACAATGAGCAGTTCTTC.